The T cell receptor beta chain under discussion was sequenced for a study of T cells in Graves' hyperthyroidism and ophthalmopathy. Overall study results and limits: Most thyroid-expanded clonotypes above 0.001 were also found in blood.

J gave up 11 bases and V 7 bases, and 10 bases lay outside the gene matches. The CDR3 covers 13 residues. The germline gives CDR1 SGHNT, CDR2 YENEEA. Graves' hyperthyroidism was deemed stable given no ophthalmopathy progression within 18 months. PBMCs were obtained from 9.5 to 10 ml fresh peripheral blood. As to this clonotype: The antigen is unknown.

Authors of the study amplified TCR beta CDR3 regions from RNA transcripts. During a first-round RT-PCR of the TCR CDR3, the HTBI primer set was used. One entry per CDR3 protein, called by TCRdb with MiXCR from the multiplex PCR reads. The sample shows fewer than 110,000 distinct CDR3 sequences, about 45% of them seen only once. The specimen was blood. The clonotype comes from a man in his forties or fifties with Graves' hyperthyroidism. The J gene is TRBJ1-5, the V gene TRBV11-3; 8 bases match TRBD1. The CDR3 bases are TGTGCCAGCAAGGCAGGGGGCCAAGAGACCCAGCATTTT. Translation: CASKAGGQETQHF.